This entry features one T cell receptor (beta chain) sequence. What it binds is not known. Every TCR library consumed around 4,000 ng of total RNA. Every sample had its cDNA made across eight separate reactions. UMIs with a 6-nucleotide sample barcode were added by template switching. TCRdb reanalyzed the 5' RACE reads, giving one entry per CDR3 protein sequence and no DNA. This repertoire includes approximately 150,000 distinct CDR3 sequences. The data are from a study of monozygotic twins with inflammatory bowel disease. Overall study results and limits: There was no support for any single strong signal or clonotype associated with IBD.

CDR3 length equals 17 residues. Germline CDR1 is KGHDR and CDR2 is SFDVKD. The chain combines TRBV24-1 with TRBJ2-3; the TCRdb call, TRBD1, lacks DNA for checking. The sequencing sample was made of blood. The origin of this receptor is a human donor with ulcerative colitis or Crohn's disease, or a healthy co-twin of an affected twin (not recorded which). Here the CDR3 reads CATSDSPGQGASDTQYF.